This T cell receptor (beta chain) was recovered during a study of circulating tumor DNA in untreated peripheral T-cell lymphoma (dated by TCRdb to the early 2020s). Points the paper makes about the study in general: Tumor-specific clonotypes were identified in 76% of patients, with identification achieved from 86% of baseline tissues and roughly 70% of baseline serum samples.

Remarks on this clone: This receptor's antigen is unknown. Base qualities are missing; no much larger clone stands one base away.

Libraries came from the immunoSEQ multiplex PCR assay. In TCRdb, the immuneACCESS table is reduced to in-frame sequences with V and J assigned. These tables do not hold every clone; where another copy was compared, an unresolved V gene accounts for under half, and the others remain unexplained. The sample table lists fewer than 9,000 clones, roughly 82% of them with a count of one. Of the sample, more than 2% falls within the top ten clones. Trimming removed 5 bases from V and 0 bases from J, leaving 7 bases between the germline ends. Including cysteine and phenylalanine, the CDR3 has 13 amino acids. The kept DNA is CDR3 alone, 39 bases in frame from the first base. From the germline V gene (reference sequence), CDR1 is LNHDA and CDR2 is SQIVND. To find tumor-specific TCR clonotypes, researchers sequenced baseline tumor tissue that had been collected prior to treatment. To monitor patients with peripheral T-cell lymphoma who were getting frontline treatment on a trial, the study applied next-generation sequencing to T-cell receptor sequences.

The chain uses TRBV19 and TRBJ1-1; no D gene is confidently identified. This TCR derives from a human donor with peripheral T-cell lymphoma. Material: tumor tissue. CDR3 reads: CASSSQMNTEAFF. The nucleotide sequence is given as TGTGCCAGTAGTTCTCAGATGAACACTGAAGCTTTCTTT. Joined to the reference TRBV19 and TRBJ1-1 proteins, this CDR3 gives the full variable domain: DGGITQSPKYLFRKEGQNVTLSCEQNLNHDAMYWYRQDPGQGLRLIYYSQIVNDFQKGDIAEGYSVSREKKESFPLTVTSAQKNPTAFYLCASSSQMNTEAFFGQGTRLTVV.